Listed below are T cell receptor beta chains from one sample, sequenced in a study of blood T cell repertoires in COVID-19. Measured with immunoSEQ multiplex PCR; TCRdb has only the in-frame clones, and not every one. The data contain some 130,000 clones, approximately 87% of them seen just once; the ten biggest clones take up roughly two fifths. Sequences were obtained from peripheral blood. Receptors were obtained from a human donor in a cohort sampled during active COVID-19. Both conserved end residues are trimmed from each CDR3. Fields, in order: J gene, V gene, CDR3 protein.

TRBJ2-2 TRBV11-3 ASSSGLAGTGELF
TRBJ2-2 TRBV9 ASSPDRGLAGGFVTGELF
TRBJ2-1 TRBV19 ASSTGTYNEQF
TRBJ2-5 TRBV19 ASSITRGGGKTQY
TRBJ2-1 TRBV19 ASSFNGLAGPYNEQF
TRBJ2-5 TRBV18 ASSPPSSGRGETQY
TRBJ2-3 TRBV19 ASSTGQVPDTQY
TRBJ2-2 TRBV3-1/TRBV3-2 ASSLLAGVGTGELF
TRBJ2-7 TRBV2 ASSVGQSYEQY
TRBJ1-6 TRBV29-1 SVEAEGYYNSPLH
TRBJ1-2 TRBV5-6 ASSLDRGTLGYT
TRBJ2-1 TRBV28 ASRFSGGNEQF
TRBJ1-2 TRBV18 ASSPRQGEGYT
TRBJ1-3 TRBV6-5 ASSRAGRGNTIY
TRBJ1-2 TRBV3-1/TRBV3-2 ASSFQGRGGYT
TRBJ1-2 TRBV11-3 ASSPGRQGSGYT
TRBJ2-3 TRBV7-3 ASGDSDTQY
TRBJ1-2 TRBV4-3 ASSRQQGYGYT
TRBJ1-5 TRBV6-6 ASSWGDSNQPQH
TRBJ2-1 TRBV4-1 ASSQDTYMGLNNEQF
TRBJ1-1 TRBV7-9 ASRPTRGGRSEAF
TRBJ2-1 TRBV4-2 ASSQDGRGAYNEQF
TRBJ2-1 TRBV6-4 ASSPGGASSDEQF
TRBJ1-1 TRBV5-1 ASSLGPDREAF
TRBJ1-4 TRBV24-1 ATSASGEKLF
TRBJ1-1 TRBV7-9 ASSLDSGDTEAF
TRBJ2-2 TRBV6-2/TRBV6-3 ASSYSAAGGNTGELF
TRBJ2-3 TRBV5-1 ASSLRLAVSTDTQY
TRBJ2-2 TRBV2 ASSRDSYTGELF
TRBJ2-2 TRBV7-9 ASSPGGRNTGELF
TRBJ1-5 TRBV6-5 ASTAGQGRNQPQH
TRBJ2-1 TRBV7-9 ASSLGLAGVYNEQF
TRBJ2-5 TRBV7-2 ASSLDTGTQY
TRBJ2-6 TRBV3-1/TRBV3-2 ASSQGARLLT
TRBJ1-1 TRBV21-1 ASSNERGFGTEAF
TRBJ2-6 TRBV2 ASSVQGSGANVLT
TRBJ2-5 TRBV11-3 ASSSVAGGGLETQY
TRBJ1-2 TRBV9 ASSPVGTGNGYT
TRBJ2-1 TRBV24-1 ATSDFGYNEQF
TRBJ1-1 TRBV18 ASSPRQGWENTEAF
TRBJ2-5 TRBV24-1 ATSDGGFGETQY
TRBJ1-1 TRBV6-2/TRBV6-3 ASSYPIGRSMNTEAF
TRBJ2-3 TRBV7-3 ASSLLPGLAGGNTDTQY